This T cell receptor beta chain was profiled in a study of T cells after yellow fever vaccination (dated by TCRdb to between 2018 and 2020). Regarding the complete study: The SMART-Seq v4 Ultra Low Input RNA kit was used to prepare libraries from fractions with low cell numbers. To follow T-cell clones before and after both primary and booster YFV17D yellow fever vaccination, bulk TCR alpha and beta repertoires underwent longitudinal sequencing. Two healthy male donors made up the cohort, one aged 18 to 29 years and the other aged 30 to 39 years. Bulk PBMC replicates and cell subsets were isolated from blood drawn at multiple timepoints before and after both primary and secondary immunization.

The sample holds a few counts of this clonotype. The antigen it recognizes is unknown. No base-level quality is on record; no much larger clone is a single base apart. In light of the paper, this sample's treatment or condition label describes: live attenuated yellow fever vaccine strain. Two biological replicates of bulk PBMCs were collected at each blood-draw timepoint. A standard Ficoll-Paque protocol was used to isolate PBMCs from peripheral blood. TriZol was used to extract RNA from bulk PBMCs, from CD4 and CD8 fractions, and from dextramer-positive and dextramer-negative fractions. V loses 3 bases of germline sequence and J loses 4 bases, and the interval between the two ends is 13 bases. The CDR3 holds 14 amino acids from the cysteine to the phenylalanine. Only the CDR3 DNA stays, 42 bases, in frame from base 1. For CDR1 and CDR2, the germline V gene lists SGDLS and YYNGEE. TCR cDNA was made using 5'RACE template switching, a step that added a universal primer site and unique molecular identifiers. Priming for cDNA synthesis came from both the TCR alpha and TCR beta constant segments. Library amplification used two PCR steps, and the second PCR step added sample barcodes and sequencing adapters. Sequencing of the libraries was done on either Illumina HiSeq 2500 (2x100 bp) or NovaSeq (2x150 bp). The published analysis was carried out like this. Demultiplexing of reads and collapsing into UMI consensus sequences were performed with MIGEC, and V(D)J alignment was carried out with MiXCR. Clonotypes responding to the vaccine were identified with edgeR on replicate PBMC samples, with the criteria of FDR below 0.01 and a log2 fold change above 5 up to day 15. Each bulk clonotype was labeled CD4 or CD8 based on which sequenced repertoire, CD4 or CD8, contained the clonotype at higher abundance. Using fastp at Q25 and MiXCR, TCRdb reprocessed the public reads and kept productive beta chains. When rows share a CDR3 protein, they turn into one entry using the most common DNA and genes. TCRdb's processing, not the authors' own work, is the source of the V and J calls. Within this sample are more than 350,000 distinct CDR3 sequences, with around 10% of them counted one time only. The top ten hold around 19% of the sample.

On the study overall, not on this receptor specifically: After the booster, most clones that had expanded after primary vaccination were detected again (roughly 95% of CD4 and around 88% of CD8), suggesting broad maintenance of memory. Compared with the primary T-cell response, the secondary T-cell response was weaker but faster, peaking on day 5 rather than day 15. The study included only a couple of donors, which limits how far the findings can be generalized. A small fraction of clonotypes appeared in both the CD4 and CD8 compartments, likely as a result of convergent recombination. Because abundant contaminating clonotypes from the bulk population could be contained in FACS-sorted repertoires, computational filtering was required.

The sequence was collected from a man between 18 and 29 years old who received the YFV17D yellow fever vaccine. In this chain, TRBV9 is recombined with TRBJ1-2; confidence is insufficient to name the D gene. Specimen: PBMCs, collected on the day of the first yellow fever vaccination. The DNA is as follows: TGTGCCAGCAGCGCCCGCGGGCAGTCCTATGGCTACACCTTC. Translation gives CASSARGQSYGYTF.